These 32 T cell receptor beta chains came from one sample sequenced in a study of CD8 T cells in ankylosing spondylitis. Study conclusions and caveats: A motif in TCR beta, a set of under 10 highly homologous variants, appeared characteristic of ankylosing spondylitis blood.

No antigens are known for them. TCRdb independently ran MiXCR on the 5' RACE reads; one entry per CDR3 protein. The data contain more than 400,000 distinct CDR3 sequences, under 5.5% of them singletons. Material for sequencing was blood, either unsorted or a sorted T cell fraction (not recorded which). The receptor source for this set is a male donor with ankylosing spondylitis.

In its sample, this clonotype was seen a few times. This chain joins TRBV4-2 and TRBJ2-7; the D is unclear. There are 13 residues in the CDR3. CDR1 is LGHNA and CDR2 is YNFKEQ in the germline V gene. V was pared by 0 bases and J by 6 bases, with 9 bases between. The CDR3 bases are TGTGCCAGCAGCCAAGATGGGCCGCGCGAGCAGTACTTC. Translation: CASSQDGPREQYF.

This clonotype has at least ten counts. One junction end disagrees with the germline gene, perhaps due to a read error. The chain combines TRBV12-3 or TRBV12-4 with TRBJ1-2; tentative D call: TRBD1 (6 bases). This CDR3 comprises 15 residues. CDR3 sequence (DNA): TGTGCCAGCAGCTTAGGGACAACCGGGAACTATGGCTACACCTTC. Translating it yields CASSLGTTGNYGYTF.

This clonotype was recorded at least ten times. This CDR3 is CSASMAHSYNEQFF. The CDR3 bases are TGCAGTGCTAGTATGGCCCACTCCTACAATGAGCAGTTCTTC. V and J are TRBV20-1 and TRBJ2-1; the D is unclear. The germline V gene encodes CDR1 DFQATT and CDR2 SNEGSKA (reference sequence). This CDR3 spans 14 amino acids. Trimming removed 3 bases from V and 0 bases from J, with 9 bases in between.

The sample holds many counts of this clonotype. The V gene is TRBV10-3, the J gene TRBJ1-1; 7 bases fit TRBD1. The CDR3 consists of 13 residues. Germline V gene sequence: CDR1 ENHRY, CDR2 SYGVKD. V lost 5 bases to trimming and J lost 1 base; unmatched junction nucleotides: 1. The CDR3 spells CAISRTGNTEAFF. The CDR3 region has the DNA TGTGCCATCAGTCGGACAGGGAACACTGAAGCTTTCTTT.

Ten or more counts support this clonotype. The V call is TRBV11-2, the J call TRBJ2-5; 8 bases match TRBD2. Trimming took 0 bases from V and 0 from J; bases not matched to a gene: 3. Germline assignment: CDR1 SGHAT and CDR2 FQNNGV. The CDR3 has 16 residues. The CDR3 protein is CASSLDKRGHQETQYF. The CDR3 nucleotides are TGTGCCAGCAGCTTAGATAAGCGGGGGCACCAAGAGACCCAGTACTTC.

This clonotype was detected ten times or more. The CDR3 DNA reads TGTGCCACCCGAGGACGGCTCTCCTACGAGCAGTACTTC. Amino acids: CATRGRLSYEQYF. The chain uses TRBV10-3 and TRBJ2-7; the D is unclear. Trimming took 10 bases from V and 0 from J, leaving 13 bases between them. Germline values: CDR1 ENHRY, CDR2 SYGVKD. The CDR3 extends over 13 amino acids.

The sample holds a few counts of this clonotype. The chain joins TRBV30 to TRBJ2-7, with D possibly being TRBD1 (6 bases). The germline V gene encodes CDR1 GTSNPN and CDR2 SVGIG (reference sequence). There are 13 residues in the CDR3. V shed 5 bases and J shed 3 bases, with 14 bases lying between them. CDR3 region: CAWLDRLNYEQYF. In DNA form, the CDR3 reads TGTGCCTGGTTGGACAGACTTAACTACGAGCAGTACTTC.

This clonotype was counted ten times or more. The chain combines TRBV4-3 with TRBJ2-3; D remains unclear. Germline V CDR1 and CDR2: LGHNA, YSLEER. V shed 0 bases and J shed 3 bases, with 13 bases lying between them. There are 16 residues in the CDR3. CDR3 sequence reads: CASSQDQPMGTDTQYF. CDR3 nucleotide sequence: TGCGCCAGCAGCCAAGATCAGCCAATGGGGACAGATACGCAGTATTTT.

This clonotype was observed many times. The chain is built from TRBV20-1 and TRBJ1-1; D gene unclear. Germline CDR1 DFQATT, CDR2 SNEGSKA (reference sequence). The V and J ends lost 0 bases and 1 base respectively, with 12 bases between them. There are 15 residues in the CDR3. The CDR3 loop reads CSAREPNSRNTEAFF. For the CDR3, the DNA is TGCAGTGCTAGAGAACCAAATAGTAGGAACACTGAAGCTTTCTTT.

At least ten counts were recorded for this clonotype. The rearrangement uses TRBV29-1 and TRBJ2-1; 10 nucleotides align to TRBD2. The J segment lost 10 bases and the V segment lost 4 bases, leaving 7 bases of the junction unmatched. Germline-derived CDR1 and CDR2 are SQVTM and ANQGSEA. The CDR3 contains 13 residues. The CDR3 sequence is CSVAWLAGEEQFF. The CDR3 coding sequence is TGCAGCGTTGCATGGCTAGCGGGAGAGGAGCAGTTCTTC.

This clonotype occurred a few times. V usage is TRBV4-3 and J usage is TRBJ2-4; D tentatively fits TRBD1 or TRBD2 (5 bases each). Germline V CDR1 and CDR2: LGHNA, YSLEER. The CDR3 is 17 residues long. V was shortened by 0 bases and J by 1 base, with 13 bases between the two germline ends. The CDR3 protein is CASSQERGSAAKNIQYF. CDR3 sequence (DNA): TGCGCCAGCAGCCAAGAGAGGGGCTCCGCGGCCAAAAACATTCAGTACTTC.

This clonotype was found many times. This sequence joins TRBV7-9 and TRBJ1-4; TRBD1 matches 8 bases. CDR3 length equals 16 residues. V lost 5 bases and J lost 4; bases outside the gene matches: 9. CDR1 SEHNR and CDR2 FQNEAQ come from the germline V gene (reference sequence). CDR3 sequence (DNA): TGTGCCAGCAGCCTCCCTACAGGGGGGGTTAATGAAAAACTGTTTTTT. It codes for CASSLPTGGVNEKLFF.

The V and J genes are TRBV6-5 and TRBJ1-1; D is possibly TRBD1 (5 bases). V lost 0 bases to trimming and J lost 4 bases, with 12 bases between them. Per the germline V gene, CDR1 is MNHEY and CDR2 is SVGAGI. The length of the CDR3 is 15 residues. CDR3: CASSYSITGGTEAFF. In nucleotides, the CDR3 is TGTGCCAGCAGTTACTCGATAACGGGGGGCACTGAAGCTTTCTTT.

This clonotype appeared many times. This rearrangement joins TRBV28 to TRBJ1-2; D gene uncertain. The germline V gene encodes CDR1 MDHEN and CDR2 SYDVKM. Deletions cut 4 bases from V and 4 bases from J, with 4 bases between. The CDR3 has 11 amino acids. CDR3 region: CASSSFYGYTF. CDR3 nucleotides: TGTGCCAGCAGTTCCTTCTATGGCTACACCTTC.

Ten or more counts support this clonotype. The rearrangement links TRBV20-1 to TRBJ1-6; 7 positions agree with TRBD1. The V and J ends lost 2 bases and 7 bases, in that order; junction bases with no gene match: 8. The CDR3 runs to 15 residues. Germline assignment: CDR1 DFQATT and CDR2 SNEGSKA (reference sequence). In DNA, the CDR3 is TGCAGTGCTAGAATGAACAGGGGAAAGAATTCACCCCTCCACTTT. It encodes CSARMNRGKNSPLHF.

This clonotype came up many times. The CDR3 loop is CASSPWTGGNYGYTF. Here the CDR3 DNA reads TGTGCCAGCAGTCCCTGGACAGGGGGCAACTATGGCTACACCTTC. The V and J genes are TRBV12-3 or TRBV12-4 and TRBJ1-2; TRBD1 aligns across 11 bases. There are 15 residues in the CDR3. Trimming took 5 bases from V and 2 from J; bases not matched to a gene: 4.

This clonotype was counted many times. This rearrangement joins TRBV12-3 or TRBV12-4 to TRBJ1-1; D gene uncertain. This CDR3 is built from 11 residues. V was clipped by 4 bases and J by 10 bases, with 10 bases between them. CDR3 sequence (DNA): TGTGCCAGCAGTTGGGGAGTAATAGCTTTCTTT. It encodes CASSWGVIAFF.

V gene TRBV4-2 combines with J gene TRBJ2-5; D is possibly TRBD2 (5 bases). This CDR3 is built from 13 residues. With 2 bases removed from V and 4 bases from J, the gap between germline ends came to 8 bases. Germline CDR1 reads LGHNA; CDR2 reads YNFKEQ. The DNA of the CDR3 is TGTGCCAGCAGCCAAATGGGAGCAGAGACCCAGTACTTC. This gives the protein CASSQMGAETQYF.

This clonotype was seen many times. J is TRBJ1-1 and V is TRBV10-3, with D possibly TRBD1 on 5 matching bases. The CDR3 loop spans 14 amino acids. V dropped 3 bases and J dropped 3 bases, with 11 bases sitting between them. Germline loops: CDR1 ENHRY, CDR2 SYGVKD. For the CDR3, the DNA is TGTGCCATCAGTGAAGCGGGGGAGGACACTGAAGCTTTCTTT. Protein: CAISEAGEDTEAFF.

This clonotype was counted ten times or more. The V and J genes are TRBV28 and TRBJ1-4; D uncertain. The CDR3 runs 14 residues. CDR1 and CDR2 from the germline V gene are MDHEN and SYDVKM. V dropped 2 bases and J dropped 7 bases, with 11 bases sitting between them. In DNA form, the CDR3 reads TGTGCCAGCAGTTTACTCAGCCCTAGTGAAAAACTGTTTTTT. It is translated as CASSLLSPSEKLFF.

In this sample, this clonotype turned up many times. This chain uses TRBV25-1 with TRBJ2-7, with TRBD2 as a possible D gene (7 bases). Germline V CDR1 and CDR2: MGHDK, SYGVNS. This CDR3 has 13 amino acids. Between the trimmed V and J ends, which lost 10 bases and 3 bases, there was a span of 16 bases. The CDR3 loop is CATLGGGNYEQYF. The CDR3 nucleotides are TGTGCCACCCTGGGAGGGGGAAACTACGAGCAGTACTTC.

This clonotype has a count of ten or more. V usage is TRBV18 and J usage is TRBJ2-3; 7 nucleotides agree with TRBD1. J was trimmed by 4 bases and V by 2 bases; bases with no gene match: 12. This CDR3 comprises 17 residues. The germline gives CDR1 KGHSH, CDR2 LQKENI. The CDR3 DNA is TGTGCCAGCTCACCATCCCCCCAGGGGGAAGTATCAGATACGCAGTATTTT. This translates into CASSPSPQGEVSDTQYF. Together with reference TRBV18 and TRBJ2-3, the CDR3 gives the full variable domain: NAGVMQNPRHLVRRRGQEARLRCSPMKGHSHVYWYRQLPEEGLKFMVYLQKENIIDESGMPKERFSAEFPKEGPSILRIQQVVRGDSAAYFCASSPSPQGEVSDTQYFGPGTRLTVL.

The table lists this clonotype with many counts. The rearrangement uses TRBV5-6 and TRBJ1-1; TRBD1 matches at 7 bases. Per germline, CDR1 SGHDT and CDR2 YYEEEE. The CDR3 spans 13 residues. After removal of 3 bases from V and 2 bases from J, the junction contained 1 base not matched to a gene. Here the CDR3 reads CASSWDSNTEAFF. The CDR3 DNA follows: TGTGCCAGCAGCTGGGACAGCAACACTGAAGCTTTCTTT. The complete variable domain, with remaining parts taken from reference TRBV5-6 and TRBJ1-1, reads DAGVTQSPTHLIKTRGQQVTLRCSPKSGHDTVSWYQQALGQGPQFIFQYYEEEERQRGNFPDRFSGHQFPNYSSELNVNALLLGDSALYLCASSWDSNTEAFFGQGTRLTVV.

This clonotype showed up many times. The chain carries TRBV7-2 and TRBJ1-5; D unresolved. V was trimmed by 8 bases and J by 0 bases, leaving 14 bases between them. The germline gives CDR1 SGHTA, CDR2 FQGNSA. The CDR3 is made up of 15 amino acids. In nucleotides, the CDR3 is TGTGCCAGCTGCCCCGATAGGGCTAGCAATCAGCCCCAGCATTTT. Translating it yields CASCPDRASNQPQHF.

This clonotype was observed at least ten times. This chain connects TRBV12-3 or TRBV12-4 to TRBJ2-3; TRBD2 is a possible D gene (5 bases). V shed 3 bases and J shed 1 base, with 8 bases lying between them. The CDR3 runs to 14 residues. CDR3 sequence reads: CASSFGERTDTQYF. The DNA of the CDR3 is TGTGCCAGCAGTTTCGGGGAGCGCACAGATACGCAGTATTTT.

This clonotype showed up just a few times. V is TRBV6-5 and J is TRBJ2-2; D may be TRBD1 (5 bases). Germline V gene sequence: CDR1 MNHEY, CDR2 SVGAGI. V was pared by 9 bases and J by 1 base, with 6 bases between. CDR3 length: 12 amino acids. The CDR3 DNA is TGTGCCAGTGGACAGAACACCGGGGAGCTGTTTTTT. Translated: CASGQNTGELFF.

This clonotype came up many times. V usage is TRBV29-1 and J usage is TRBJ1-3; D is ambiguous. The CDR3 totals 14 residues. Trimming cost V 6 bases and J 0 bases, with 12 bases left between them. The germline CDR1 and CDR2 sequences are SQVTM and ANQGSEA. CDR3 bases: TGCAGCGTAACCGGTCTTAGCTCTGGAAACACCATATATTTT. Its translation is CSVTGLSSGNTIYF. Full variable domain (rest looked up from reference TRBV29-1 and TRBJ1-3): SAVISQKPSRDICQRGTSLTIQCQVDSQVTMMFWYRQQPGQSLTLIATANQGSEATYESGFVIDKFPISRPNLTFSTLTVSNMSPEDSSIYLCSVTGLSSGNTIYFGEGSWLTVV.

This clonotype was counted a few times. This CDR3 is CASSPPTGGSTGELFF. The CDR3 nucleotides are TGTGCCAGCTCACCACCAACCGGGGGCAGCACCGGGGAGCTGTTTTTT. V usage is TRBV18 and J usage is TRBJ2-2; D is tentatively TRBD1 or TRBD2 (6 bases each). Germline assignment: CDR1 KGHSH and CDR2 LQKENI. The CDR3 is made up of 16 amino acids. V lost 0 bases, J lost 4 bases, and 12 bases lay in between. Full variable domain (outside the CDR3, taken from reference TRBV18 and TRBJ2-2): NAGVMQNPRHLVRRRGQEARLRCSPMKGHSHVYWYRQLPEEGLKFMVYLQKENIIDESGMPKERFSAEFPKEGPSILRIQQVVRGDSAAYFCASSPPTGGSTGELFFGEGSRLTVL.

This clonotype came up many times. The CDR3 loop reads CATSETMEADTQYF. In DNA, the CDR3 is TGTGCCACCAGTGAAACCATGGAGGCAGATACGCAGTATTTT. The chain couples TRBV24-1 to TRBJ2-3; D perhaps matches TRBD2 (5 bases). Trimming took off 4 bases at V and 4 bases at J, with 11 bases between the two ends. Germline values: CDR1 KGHDR, CDR2 SFDVKD. The CDR3 runs 14 residues.

This clonotype was seen at least ten times. The chain has TRBV7-2 and TRBJ1-2; D ambiguous. Trimming cost V 1 base and J 4 bases, with 10 bases left between them. The CDR3 spans 14 residues. CDR1 is SGHTA and CDR2 is FQGNSA in the germline V gene. CDR3: CASSLVVQSYGYTF. For the CDR3, the DNA is TGTGCCAGCAGCTTAGTGGTACAGAGCTATGGCTACACCTTC.

This clonotype was seen repeatedly, ten times or more. CDR3 protein: CASSVATNSPLHF. The CDR3 nucleotides are TGTGCCAGCAGCGTAGCGACCAATTCACCCCTCCACTTT. The chain carries TRBV9 and TRBJ1-6; D call uncertain. CDR3 size: 13 residues. V lost 0 bases and J lost 7, with 5 bases in between. Germline CDR1 reads SGDLS; CDR2 reads YYNGEE.

As concerns this clonotype: This may be a read error, as it is one base from a much larger clone. This CDR3 reads CSVMANYEQYF. DNA for the CDR3: TGCAGCGTTATGGCGAACTACGAGCAGTACTTC. The rearrangement uses TRBV29-1 and TRBJ2-7; no definite D call. The CDR3 runs 11 residues. The germline gives CDR1 SQVTM, CDR2 ANQGSEA. V lost 5 bases and J 3 bases, leaving 8 bases between the germline ends.